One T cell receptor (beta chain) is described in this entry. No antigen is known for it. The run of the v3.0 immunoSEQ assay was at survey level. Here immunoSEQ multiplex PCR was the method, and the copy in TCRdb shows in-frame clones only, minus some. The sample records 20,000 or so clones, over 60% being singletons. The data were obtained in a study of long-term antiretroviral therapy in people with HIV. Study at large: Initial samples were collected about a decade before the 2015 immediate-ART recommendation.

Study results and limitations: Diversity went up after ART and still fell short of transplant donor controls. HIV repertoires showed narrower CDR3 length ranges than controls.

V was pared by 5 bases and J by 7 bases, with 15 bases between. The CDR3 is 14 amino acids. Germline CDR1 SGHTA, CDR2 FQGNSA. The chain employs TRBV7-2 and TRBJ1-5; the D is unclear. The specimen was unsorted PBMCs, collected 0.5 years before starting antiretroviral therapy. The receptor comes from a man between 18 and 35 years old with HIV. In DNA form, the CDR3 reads TGTGCCAGCAGCCGTGGTGGGATGAGGCAGCCCCAGCATTTT. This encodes CASSRGGMRQPQHF.